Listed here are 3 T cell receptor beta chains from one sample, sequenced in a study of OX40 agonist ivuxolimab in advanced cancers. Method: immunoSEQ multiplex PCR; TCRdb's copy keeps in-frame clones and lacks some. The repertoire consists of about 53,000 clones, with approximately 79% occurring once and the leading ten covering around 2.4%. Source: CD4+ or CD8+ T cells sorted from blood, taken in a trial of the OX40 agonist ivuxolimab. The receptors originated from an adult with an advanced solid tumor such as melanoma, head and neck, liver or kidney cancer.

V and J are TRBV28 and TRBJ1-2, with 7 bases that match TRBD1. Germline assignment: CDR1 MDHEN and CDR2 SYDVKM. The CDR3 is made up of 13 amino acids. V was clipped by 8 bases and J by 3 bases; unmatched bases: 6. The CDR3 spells CASLDRADYGYTF. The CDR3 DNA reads TGTGCCAGCCTCGACAGGGCGGACTATGGCTACACCTTC.

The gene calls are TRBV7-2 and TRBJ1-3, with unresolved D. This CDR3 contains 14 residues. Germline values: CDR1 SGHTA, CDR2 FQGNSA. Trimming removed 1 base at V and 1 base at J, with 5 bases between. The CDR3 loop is CASSLVGSGNTIYF. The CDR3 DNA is TGTGCCAGCAGCTTAGTGGGTTCTGGAAACACCATATATTTT. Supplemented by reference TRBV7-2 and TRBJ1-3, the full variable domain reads GAGVSQSPSNKVTEKGKDVELRCDPISGHTALYWYRQSLGQGLEFLIYFQGNSAPDKSGLPSDRFSAERTGGSVSTLTIQRTQQEDSAVYLCASSLVGSGNTIYFGEGSWLTVV.

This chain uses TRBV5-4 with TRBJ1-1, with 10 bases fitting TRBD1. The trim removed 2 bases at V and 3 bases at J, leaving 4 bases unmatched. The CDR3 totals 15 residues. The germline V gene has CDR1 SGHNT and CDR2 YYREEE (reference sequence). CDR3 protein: CASSLSGQGDTEAFF. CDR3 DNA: TGTGCCAGCAGCTTATCCGGACAGGGGGACACTGAAGCTTTCTTT.